The 10 T cell receptor beta chains below all came from one sample that was sequenced in a study of cytomegalovirus exposure and HLA in healthy donors. With 60 Vbeta and 13 Jbeta primers, the PCR was carried out. Clones were sequenced by immunoSEQ multiplex PCR, and TCRdb holds only the in-frame ones, with some missing. The profile shows 95,000 to 100,000 clones, approximately 76% of them singletons. The sequenced sample consisted of PBMCs. These receptors originate from a man between 35 and 55 years old in good health and CMV-seronegative.

This clone was seen only once. The rearrangement links TRBV6-4 to TRBJ1-5, with D possibly being TRBD1 (6 bases). The CDR3 runs to 15 residues. Germline V gives CDR1 MRHNA, CDR2 SNTAGT. Trimming stripped 5 bases from V and 6 bases from J, with 17 bases between. This CDR3 is CASSWTATGSQPQHF. CDR3 bases: TGTGCCAGCAGTTGGACAGCTACAGGTTCTCAGCCCCAGCATTTT.

V and J are TRBV27 and TRBJ2-5, with D unresolved. This CDR3 comprises 13 residues. Looked up from germline, CDR1 is MNHEY and CDR2 is SMNVEV (reference sequence). Trimming stripped 2 bases from V and 7 bases from J, with 11 bases between. Here the CDR3 reads CASSLSSSGTQYF. DNA of the CDR3: TGTGCCAGCAGTTTAAGTTCCAGTGGGACCCAGTACTTC.

This chain connects TRBV5-1 to TRBJ2-1, with 9 bases aligning to TRBD1. The germline V gene encodes CDR1 SGHRS and CDR2 YFSETQ. The CDR3 sequence is 15 residues long. The junction had 7 bases not matched to a gene; V was cut back by 1 base and J by 8 bases. CDR3: CASSLTGQGRDEQFF. The CDR3 coding sequence is TGCGCCAGCAGCTTGACGGGACAGGGTAGGGATGAGCAGTTCTTC.

This clone was counted once. The chain links TRBV7-9 to TRBJ2-1, with D perhaps TRBD2 (6 bases). Between the trimmed V and J ends, which lost 6 bases and 8 bases, there was a span of 14 bases. Germline-derived CDR1 and CDR2 are SEHNR and FQNEAQ (reference sequence). The CDR3 extends over 13 amino acids. The CDR3 DNA follows: TGTGCCAGCAGTCGGGACTTCCGGTATGAGCAGTTCTTC. Translated: CASSRDFRYEQFF.

This chain uses TRBV5-1 with TRBJ1-1, with D possibly matching TRBD1 (6 bases). V was shortened by 5 bases and J by 0 bases, with 11 bases between the two germline ends. The CDR3 loop spans 14 amino acids. Germline lookup yields CDR1 SGHRS and CDR2 YFSETQ. As DNA, the CDR3 is TGCGCCAGCAGGCCAGGGGACGTGAACACTGAAGCTTTCTTT. Protein sequence: CASRPGDVNTEAFF.

This clone is a singleton in its sample. This sequence joins TRBV6-1 and TRBJ2-7; no clear D gene. This CDR3 is 12 amino acids long. The ends were cut back, 6 bases at V and 6 bases at J, with 12 bases in the middle. Germline CDR1 reads MNHNS; CDR2 reads SASEGT. The CDR3 is CASRNSRFEQYV. CDR3 coding DNA: TGTGCCAGCAGGAATTCCAGGTTCGAGCAGTACGTC.

This clone was observed a handful of times. The chain carries TRBV4-1 and TRBJ1-2; 7 nucleotides line up with TRBD1. This CDR3 comprises 15 residues. V trimming: 0 bases; J trimming: 7 bases; junction bases outside the gene matches: 8. Germline lookup yields CDR1 MGHRA and CDR2 YSYEKL. CDR3 protein: CASSQDYGQGGGYTF. The CDR3 region has the DNA TGCGCCAGCAGCCAAGATTATGGGCAGGGGGGTGGCTACACCTTC.

The chain combines TRBV5-1 with TRBJ2-7; TRBD1 matches 11 bases. The CDR3 is 14 amino acids. The ends lost 5 bases at V and 5 bases at J; junction bases unmatched: 6. Germline-derived CDR1 and CDR2 are SGHRS and YFSETQ. The CDR3: CASSVGTGGNEQYF. DNA of the CDR3: TGCGCCAGCAGTGTGGGGACAGGGGGGAACGAGCAGTACTTC.

This clone was seen a handful of times. The V call is TRBV5-5, the J call TRBJ2-7; 9 positions agree with TRBD1. V was pared by 5 bases and J by 7 bases, with 4 bases of the junction left unmatched. This CDR3 is 12 amino acids long. Germline values: CDR1 SGHKS, CDR2 YYEKEE (reference sequence). In DNA form, the CDR3 reads TGTGCCAGCAGTATGACAGGGGGGGAGCAGTACTTC. Translating gives CASSMTGGEQYF.

This sequence joins TRBV12-5 and TRBJ2-5; 8 nucleotides agree with TRBD1. Germline values: CDR1 LGHNT, CDR2 FRNRAP. The CDR3 sequence is 15 residues long. V gave up 1 base and J gave up 4 bases; unmatched junction bases: 5. CDR3 nucleotide sequence: TGTGCTAGTGGTTTGGCCGGACAGGGAGGAGAGACCCAGTACTTC. Translating gives CASGLAGQGGETQYF.